This TCR beta chain stems from a study of human CD8 memory T cell subsets. Notes on the study in general: Although both stem-like subsets shared clonotypes with effector memory cells, the stem-like memory and precursor exhausted T cell repertoires overlapped only minimally with each other. Chao1 estimates suggested stem-like memory T cells exceeded precursor exhausted T cells in diversity. Measured by normalized Shannon-Wiener diversity, stem-like memory and precursor exhausted T cells were similarly high in diversity, which was not the case for effector memory cells.

For every subset, the RNA was derived from duplicate vials of more than 120,000 sorted CD8+ T cells. The CDR3 extends over 14 amino acids. CDR1 MNHEY and CDR2 SMNVEV come from the germline V gene (reference sequence). Points on this clonotype: What it binds is unknown.

The TCR beta sequencing libraries came from UMI-labeled 5' RACE. With the 5' RACE reads reprocessed, TCRdb shows one record per CDR3 protein and no DNA. The sample totals roughly 5,000 distinct CDR3 sequences. The source is a human donor in good health. The sequenced sample consisted of CD8+ effector memory T cells (TEM) sorted from PBMCs. The subset here: effector memory CD8 T cells, CCR7- CD45RO+ CD95+. The chain uses TRBV27 and TRBJ2-7; no DNA is available, so the TRBD2 call from TCRdb remains unchecked. The CDR3 region is CASSPGLAAYEQYF.